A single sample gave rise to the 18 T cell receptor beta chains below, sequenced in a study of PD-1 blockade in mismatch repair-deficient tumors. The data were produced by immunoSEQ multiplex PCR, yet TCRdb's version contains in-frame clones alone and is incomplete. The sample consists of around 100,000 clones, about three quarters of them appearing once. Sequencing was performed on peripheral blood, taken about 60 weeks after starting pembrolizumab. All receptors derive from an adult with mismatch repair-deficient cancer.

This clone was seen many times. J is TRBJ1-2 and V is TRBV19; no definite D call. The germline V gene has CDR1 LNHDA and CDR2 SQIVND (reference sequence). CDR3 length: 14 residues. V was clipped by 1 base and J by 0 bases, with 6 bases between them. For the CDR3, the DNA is TGTGCCAGTAGTATAGCCGGCGCTAACTATGGCTACACCTTC. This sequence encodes CASSIAGANYGYTF.

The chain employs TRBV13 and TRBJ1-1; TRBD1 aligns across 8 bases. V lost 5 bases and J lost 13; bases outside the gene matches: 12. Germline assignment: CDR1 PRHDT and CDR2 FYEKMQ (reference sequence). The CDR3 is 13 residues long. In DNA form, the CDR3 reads TGTGCCAGCAGCCCCCACCGGGACAGGAAGCTTTTCTTT. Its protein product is CASSPHRDRKLFF.

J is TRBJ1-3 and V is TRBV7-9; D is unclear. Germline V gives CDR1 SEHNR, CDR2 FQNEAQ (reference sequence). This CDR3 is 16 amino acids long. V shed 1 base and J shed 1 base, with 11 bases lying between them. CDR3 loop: CASSLVATGSGNTIYF. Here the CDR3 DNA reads TGTGCCAGCAGCTTAGTAGCCACTGGGTCTGGAAACACCATATATTTT.

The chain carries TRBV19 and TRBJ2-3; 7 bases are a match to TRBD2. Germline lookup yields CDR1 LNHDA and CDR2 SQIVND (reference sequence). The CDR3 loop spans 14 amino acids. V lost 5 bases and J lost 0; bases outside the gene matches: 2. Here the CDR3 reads CASSLADSTDTQYF. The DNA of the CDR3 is TGTGCCAGTAGTCTAGCGGATAGCACAGATACGCAGTATTTT.

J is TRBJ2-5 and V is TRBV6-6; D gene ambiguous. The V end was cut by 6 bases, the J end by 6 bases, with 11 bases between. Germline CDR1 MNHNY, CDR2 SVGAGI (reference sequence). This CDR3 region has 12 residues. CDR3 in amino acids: CASSTDWKTQYF. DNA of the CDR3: TGTGCCAGCAGCACCGACTGGAAGACCCAGTACTTC.

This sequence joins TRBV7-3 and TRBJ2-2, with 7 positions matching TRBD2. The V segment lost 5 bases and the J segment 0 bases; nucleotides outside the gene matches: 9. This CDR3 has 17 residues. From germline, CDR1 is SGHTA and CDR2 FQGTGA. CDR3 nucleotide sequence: TGTGCCAGCAGCCTTCCCTCGGGGGGTGCGAACACCGGGGAGCTGTTTTTT. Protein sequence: CASSLPSGGANTGELFF.

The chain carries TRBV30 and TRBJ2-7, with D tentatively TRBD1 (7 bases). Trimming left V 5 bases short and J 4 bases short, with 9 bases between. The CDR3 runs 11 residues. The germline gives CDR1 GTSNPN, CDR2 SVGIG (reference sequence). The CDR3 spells CAWAGQYEQYF. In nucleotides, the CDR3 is TGTGCCTGGGCGGGACAGTACGAGCAGTACTTC.

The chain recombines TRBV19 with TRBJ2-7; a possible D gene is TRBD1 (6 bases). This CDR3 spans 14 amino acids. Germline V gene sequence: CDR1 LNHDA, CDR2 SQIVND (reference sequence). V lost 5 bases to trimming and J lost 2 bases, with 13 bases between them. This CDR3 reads CASSQRRGPYEQYF. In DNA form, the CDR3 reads TGTGCCAGTAGTCAACGCAGGGGCCCCTACGAGCAGTACTTC.

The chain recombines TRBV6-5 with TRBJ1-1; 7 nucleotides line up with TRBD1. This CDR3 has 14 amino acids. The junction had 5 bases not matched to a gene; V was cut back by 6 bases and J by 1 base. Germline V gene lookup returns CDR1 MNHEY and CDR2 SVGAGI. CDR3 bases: TGTGCCAGCAGGCGACAGGGCCCGAACACTGAAGCTTTCTTT. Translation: CASRRQGPNTEAFF.

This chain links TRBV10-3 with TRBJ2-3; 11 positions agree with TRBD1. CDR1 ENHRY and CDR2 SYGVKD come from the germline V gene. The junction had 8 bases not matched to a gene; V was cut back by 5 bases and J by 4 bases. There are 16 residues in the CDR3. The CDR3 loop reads CAISSGQGDEADTQYF. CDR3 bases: TGTGCCATCAGTTCGGGACAGGGGGATGAGGCAGATACGCAGTATTTT.

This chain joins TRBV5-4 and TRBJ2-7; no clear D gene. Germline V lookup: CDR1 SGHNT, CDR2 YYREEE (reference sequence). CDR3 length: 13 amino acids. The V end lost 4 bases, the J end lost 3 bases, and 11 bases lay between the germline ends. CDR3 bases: TGTGCCAGCAGCCCCCCTGGGGTCTACGAGCAGTACTTC. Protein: CASSPPGVYEQYF.

The CDR3: CVSRAGHTSTDTQYF. DNA of the CDR3: TGTGTCTCGAGAGCGGGACATACTAGCACAGATACGCAGTATTTT. V usage is TRBV6-1 and J usage is TRBJ2-3, with a possible D match to TRBD2 (7 bases). CDR1 and CDR2 from the germline V gene are MNHNS and SASEGT. CDR3 size: 15 residues.

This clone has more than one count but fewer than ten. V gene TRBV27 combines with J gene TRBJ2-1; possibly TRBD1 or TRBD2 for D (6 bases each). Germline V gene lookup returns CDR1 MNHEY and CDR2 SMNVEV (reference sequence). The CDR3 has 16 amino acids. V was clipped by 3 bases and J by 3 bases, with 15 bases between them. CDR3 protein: CASSFPTGAGYNEQFF. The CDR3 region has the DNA TGTGCCAGCAGTTTTCCTACGGGGGCGGGCTACAATGAGCAGTTCTTC.

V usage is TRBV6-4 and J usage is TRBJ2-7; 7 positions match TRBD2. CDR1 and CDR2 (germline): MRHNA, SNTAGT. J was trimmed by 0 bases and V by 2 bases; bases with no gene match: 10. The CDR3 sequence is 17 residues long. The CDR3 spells CASSDLLLAEYSYEQYF. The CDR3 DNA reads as TGTGCCAGCAGTGACCTCCTCCTAGCGGAGTACTCCTACGAGCAGTACTTC.

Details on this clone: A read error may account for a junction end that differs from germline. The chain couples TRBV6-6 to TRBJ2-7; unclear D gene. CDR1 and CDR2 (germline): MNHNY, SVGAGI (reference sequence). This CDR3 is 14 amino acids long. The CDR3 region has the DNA TGTGCCAGCAGTTACCCGGCTAGTTCCTCCGAGCAGTACTTC. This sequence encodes CASSYPASSSEQYF.

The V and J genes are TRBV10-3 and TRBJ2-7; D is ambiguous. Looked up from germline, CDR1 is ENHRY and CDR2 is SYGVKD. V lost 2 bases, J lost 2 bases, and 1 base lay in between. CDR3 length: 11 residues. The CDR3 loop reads CAISEAYEQYF. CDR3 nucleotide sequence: TGTGCCATCAGTGAGGCCTACGAGCAGTACTTC.

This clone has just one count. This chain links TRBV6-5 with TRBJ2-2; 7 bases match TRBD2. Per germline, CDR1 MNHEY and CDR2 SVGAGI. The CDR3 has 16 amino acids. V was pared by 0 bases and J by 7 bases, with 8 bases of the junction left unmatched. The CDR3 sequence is CASSYSMARGDGELFF. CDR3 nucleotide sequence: TGTGCCAGCAGTTACTCGATGGCCCGGGGGGACGGGGAGCTGTTTTTT.

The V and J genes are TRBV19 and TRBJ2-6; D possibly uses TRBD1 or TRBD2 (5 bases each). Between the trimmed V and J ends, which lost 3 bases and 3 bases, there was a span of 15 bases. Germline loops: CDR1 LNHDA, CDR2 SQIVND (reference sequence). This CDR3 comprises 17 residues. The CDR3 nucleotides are TGTGCCAGTAGTATCTCCCTTTGGGGGTTTGGGGCCAACGTCCTGACTTTC. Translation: CASSISLWGFGANVLTF.